A single sample gave rise to the 25 T cell receptor beta chains below, sequenced in a study of T-cell reconstitution after alpha-beta-depleted transplantation in children. The authors prepared the TCRbeta library with unique molecular identifiers. TCRdb fed the PCR reads into MiXCR, producing one record per CDR3 protein. This table has 550,000 to 600,000 distinct CDR3 sequences, around 23% appearing once. This specimen consisted of PBMCs, mostly from graft donor cells, obtained 360 days after TCRalphabeta/CD19-depleted stem cell transplant. Receptor source: a boy under two years old who had a stem cell transplant for acute myeloid leukemia, so the T cells may come from the graft donor.

In its sample, this clonotype was seen many times. This chain uses TRBV7-9 with TRBJ2-1, with D possibly TRBD1 on 7 matching bases. V was clipped by 6 bases and J by 9 bases, with 15 bases between them. The CDR3 is 13 residues long. Germline V lookup: CDR1 SEHNR, CDR2 FQNEAQ (reference sequence). The CDR3 coding sequence is TGTGCCAGCAGTCCCGGAGGGGGCAGTGAGCAGTTCTTC. It encodes CASSPGGGSEQFF. The whole variable domain, remainder taken from reference TRBV7-9 and TRBJ2-1, is DTGVSQNPRHKITKRGQNVTFRCDPISEHNRLYWYRQTLGQGPEFLTYFQNEAQLEKSRLLSDRFSAERPKGSFSTLEIQRTEQGDSAMYLCASSPGGGSEQFFGPGTRLTVL.

The chain uses TRBV6-1 and TRBJ1-2; 8 bases are shared with TRBD1. The CDR3 runs 14 residues. Trimming took 8 bases from V and 0 from J; bases not matched to a gene: 5. Germline CDR1 is MNHNS and CDR2 is SASEGT. CDR3 region: CASGPGQANYGYTF. The CDR3 bases are TGTGCCAGCGGACCGGGACAGGCTAACTATGGCTACACCTTC.

In its sample, this clonotype was seen a few times. The chain has TRBV20-1 and TRBJ2-7; the D gene is possibly TRBD1 (6 bases). Germline V gene lookup returns CDR1 DFQATT and CDR2 SNEGSKA (reference sequence). The V gene lost 2 bases and the J gene lost 0 bases, with 11 bases spanning the gap. The CDR3 is 14 amino acids. The CDR3 loop is CSARLRQDSYEQYF. The DNA for the CDR3 is TGCAGTGCTAGACTACGACAGGACTCCTACGAGCAGTACTTC.

This clonotype appeared many times. The chain recombines TRBV7-9 with TRBJ2-6, with D possibly TRBD2 on 5 matching bases. V dropped 5 bases and J dropped 2 bases, with 10 bases sitting between them. CDR3 length equals 15 residues. The germline V gene encodes CDR1 SEHNR and CDR2 FQNEAQ (reference sequence). The CDR3 sequence: CASSPSMAGANVLTF. For the CDR3, the DNA is TGTGCCAGCAGCCCTAGCATGGCTGGGGCCAACGTCCTGACTTTC.

This clonotype has ten or more counts. The chain combines TRBV11-2 with TRBJ2-1, with D possibly TRBD1 on 5 matching bases. CDR3 length: 12 amino acids. The germline CDR1 and CDR2 sequences are SGHAT and FQNNGV. Trimming cost V 5 bases and J 8 bases, with 10 bases left between them. Here the CDR3 DNA reads TGTGCCAGCAGCACGCAGGGTCATGAGCAGTTCTTC. Its translation: CASSTQGHEQFF.

This clonotype was detected a few times. The CDR3 DNA reads TGCAGCGTTGTACACCCTCATTCCCTCCCGGGTGAGCAGTTCTTC. Amino acids: CSVVHPHSLPGEQFF. The rearrangement joins TRBV29-1 to TRBJ2-1, with D unresolved. V shed 4 bases and J shed 9 bases, with 22 bases lying between them. Looked up from germline, CDR1 is SQVTM and CDR2 is ANQGSEA. CDR3 length: 15 residues.

This clonotype was recorded a few times. The chain recombines TRBV6-5 with TRBJ2-6; D perhaps matches TRBD2 (6 bases). V was shortened by 3 bases and J by 2 bases, with 11 bases between the two germline ends. This CDR3 region has 16 residues. Looked up from germline, CDR1 is MNHEY and CDR2 is SVGAGI. In nucleotides, the CDR3 is TGTGCCAGCAGTTATTCCTCGGGGGCTGGGGCCAACGTCCTGACTTTC. This sequence encodes CASSYSSGAGANVLTF.

The chain links TRBV6-5 to TRBJ2-3; 7 positions agree with TRBD2. Trimming took 6 bases from V and 0 from J; bases not matched to a gene: 15. Germline V gives CDR1 MNHEY, CDR2 SVGAGI. This CDR3 comprises 18 residues. This chain's CDR3 is CASSRDYGGGPSTDTQYF. CDR3 DNA: TGTGCCAGCAGCCGGGACTATGGCGGGGGTCCCAGCACAGATACGCAGTATTTT.

This clonotype was detected many times. The chain uses TRBV5-6 and TRBJ2-5; D may be TRBD2 (7 bases). The CDR3 consists of 16 residues. Germline V gene data show CDR1 as SGHDT and CDR2 as YYEEEE. Trimming removed 0 bases from V and 2 bases from J, with 14 bases in between. CDR3 protein: CASSLGGGLLQETQYF. In DNA, the CDR3 is TGTGCCAGCAGCTTGGGGGGGGGGCTATTACAAGAGACCCAGTACTTC.

This clonotype was recorded many times. The V call is TRBV28, the J call TRBJ2-3, with 7 nucleotides matching TRBD2. The CDR3 consists of 15 residues. The germline V gene encodes CDR1 MDHEN and CDR2 SYDVKM. The trim removed 2 bases at V and 2 bases at J, leaving 4 bases unmatched. Written as DNA, the CDR3 is TGTGCCAGCAGTTTAAACGCGGGGGTCACAGATACGCAGTATTTT. Translating it yields CASSLNAGVTDTQYF.

At least ten counts were recorded for this clonotype. The CDR3, as DNA: TGTGCCAGCAGCCCCCCCCCACGCGAGCAGTACTTC. Its protein is CASSPPPREQYF. This sequence joins TRBV7-9 and TRBJ2-7; no clear D gene. Germline CDR1 SEHNR, CDR2 FQNEAQ (reference sequence). This CDR3 has 12 residues. The V end was cut by 5 bases, the J end by 6 bases, with 11 bases between.

This clonotype was seen more than once but under ten times. This chain connects TRBV28 to TRBJ2-7; D gene ambiguous. Germline lookup yields CDR1 MDHEN and CDR2 SYDVKM. V lost 6 bases and J lost 2, with 11 bases in between. This CDR3 has 13 residues. CDR3 sequence (DNA): TGTGCCAGCAGCGGGCAGGCACCCTACGAGCAGTACTTC. It codes for CASSGQAPYEQYF.

This clonotype was found a few times. The rearrangement joins TRBV20-1 to TRBJ2-7; either TRBD1 or TRBD2 may supply D (6 bases each). Germline CDR1 reads DFQATT; CDR2 reads SNEGSKA (reference sequence). The CDR3 extends over 13 amino acids. V was trimmed by 1 base and J by 2 bases, leaving 9 bases between them. The CDR3 bases are TGCAGTGCTAGAGTGGAGGGGGCCTACGAGCAGTACGTC. It codes for CSARVEGAYEQYV.

This clonotype was detected many times. The J gene is TRBJ2-5, the V gene TRBV29-1; 7 bases fit TRBD1. V trimming: 7 bases; J trimming: 7 bases; junction bases outside the gene matches: 6. CDR1 and CDR2 (germline): SQVTM, ANQGSEA. The CDR3 consists of 11 residues. CDR3 nucleotides: TGCAGCGGCGACAGGGACGGGACCCAGTACTTC. Translated, it gives CSGDRDGTQYF. The entire variable domain, with the rest obtained from reference TRBV29-1 and TRBJ2-5, is as follows: SAVISQKPSRDICQRGTSLTIQCQVDSQVTMMFWYRQQPGQSLTLIATANQGSEATYESGFVIDKFPISRPNLTFSTLTVSNMSPEDSSIYLCSGDRDGTQYFGPGTRLLVL.

Many counts were recorded for this clonotype. The chain carries TRBV5-1 and TRBJ2-3; TRBD2 aligns across 7 bases. This CDR3 has 14 amino acids. Germline lookup yields CDR1 SGHRS and CDR2 YFSETQ. V was clipped by 3 bases and J by 2 bases; unmatched bases: 3. Written as DNA, the CDR3 is TGCGCCAGCAGCTCCGGGACTATCACAGATACGCAGTATTTT. It codes for CASSSGTITDTQYF.

This clonotype was counted many times. The chain carries TRBV30 and TRBJ2-7; TRBD2 agrees at 10 bases. Germline V gene lookup returns CDR1 GTSNPN and CDR2 SVGIG (reference sequence). This CDR3 has 13 amino acids. The CDR3 DNA reads as TGTGCGGCCGGGACTAGCGTTCTCAGGGAGCAGTACTTC. Translated, it gives CAAGTSVLREQYF.

The J gene is TRBJ2-3, the V gene TRBV6-5; 7 positions match TRBD1. Germline V CDR1 and CDR2: MNHEY, SVGAGI. The CDR3 is made up of 15 amino acids. The V and J ends lost 3 bases and 3 bases, in that order; junction bases with no gene match: 6. The CDR3 bases are TGTGCCAGCAGTTATGACGGACAGGAGACAGATACGCAGTATTTT. Its protein is CASSYDGQETDTQYF.

This clonotype was recorded many times. This chain joins TRBV12-3 or TRBV12-4 and TRBJ1-6; D possibly corresponds to TRBD1 (6 bases). The V and J ends lost 5 bases and 7 bases respectively, with 21 bases between them. The CDR3 is 17 amino acids. This chain's CDR3 is CASSLNARQAGNSPLHF. The CDR3 DNA reads TGTGCCAGCAGTCTTAACGCCCGACAGGCGGGGAATTCACCCCTCCACTTT.

This clonotype was seen a handful of times. This chain connects TRBV28 to TRBJ2-3; 12 nucleotides line up with TRBD2. The CDR3 loop spans 19 amino acids. Germline V lookup: CDR1 MDHEN, CDR2 SYDVKM. V lost 8 bases and J lost 6; bases outside the gene matches: 21. This chain's CDR3 is CASLKSGTGWTSGVDTQYF. The CDR3 DNA follows: TGTGCCAGCCTCAAATCAGGGACAGGGTGGACTAGCGGGGTGGATACGCAGTATTTT.

The J gene is TRBJ1-1, the V gene TRBV4-3; tentative D call: TRBD1 (6 bases). The CDR3 is made up of 14 amino acids. Trimming pared 0 bases from V and 7 bases from J, leaving 12 bases between. The V gene's germline CDR1 is LGHNA and CDR2 YSLEER. CDR3 in amino acids: CASSQEILRGEAFF. In DNA form, the CDR3 reads TGCGCCAGCAGCCAAGAAATTCTCAGGGGTGAAGCTTTCTTT.

Many counts were recorded for this clonotype. V usage is TRBV12-3 or TRBV12-4 and J usage is TRBJ2-2, with D possibly being TRBD2 (7 bases). Trimming cost V 3 bases and J 0 bases, with 8 bases left between them. This CDR3 has 15 amino acids. In DNA form, the CDR3 reads TGTGCCAGCAGTTTCGGGGGGCCGAACACCGGGGAGCTGTTTTTT. This encodes CASSFGGPNTGELFF.

The chain combines TRBV30 with TRBJ2-5, with a tentative D call TRBD2 (5 bases). The CDR3 runs to 14 residues. V was pared by 0 bases and J by 1 base, with 9 bases between. Germline CDR1 is GTSNPN and CDR2 is SVGIG (reference sequence). CDR3 region: CAWSVNGVQETQYF. Here the CDR3 DNA reads TGTGCCTGGAGTGTAAACGGGGTCCAAGAGACCCAGTACTTC.

This clonotype was observed a few times. This rearrangement joins TRBV20-1 to TRBJ2-5; 12 positions match TRBD2. The CDR3 length is 15 residues. Germline loops: CDR1 DFQATT, CDR2 SNEGSKA (reference sequence). The V gene end was trimmed by 1 base and the J gene end by 1 base; junction bases not matched to a gene: 1. The CDR3 here is CSARGTSGTQETQYF. CDR3 nucleotides: TGCAGTGCTAGAGGGACTAGCGGGACCCAAGAGACCCAGTACTTC.

The chain links TRBV12-5 to TRBJ2-1; D uncertain. With 5 bases removed from V and 5 bases from J, the gap between germline ends came to 13 bases. The CDR3 loop spans 14 amino acids. Germline loops: CDR1 LGHNT, CDR2 FRNRAP. CDR3 protein: CASGLGRVHNEQFF. The CDR3 DNA sequence: TGTGCTAGTGGTCTAGGGCGCGTCCACAATGAGCAGTTCTTC.

The chain is built from TRBV7-2 and TRBJ2-1, with 12 bases identical to TRBD2. The CDR3 covers 16 residues. Germline values: CDR1 SGHTA, CDR2 FQGNSA. The junction had 7 bases not matched to a gene; V was cut back by 7 bases and J by 3 bases. CDR3 loop: CASTPSGGAVYNEQFF. The CDR3 coding sequence is TGTGCCAGCACCCCTAGCGGGGGGGCCGTCTACAATGAGCAGTTCTTC. The full variable domain, its missing parts supplied by reference TRBV7-2 and TRBJ2-1, is GAGVSQSPSNKVTEKGKDVELRCDPISGHTALYWYRQSLGQGLEFLIYFQGNSAPDKSGLPSDRFSAERTGGSVSTLTIQRTQQEDSAVYLCASTPSGGAVYNEQFFGPGTRLTVL.